The present T cell receptor (beta chain) was sequenced within a study of T cell responses to AZD1222 COVID-19 vaccine. Measured with immunoSEQ multiplex PCR; TCRdb has only the in-frame clones, and not every one. The sample holds 79,000 or so clones; about 92% are singletons and the top ten take roughly 5.3%. The CDR3 spans 13 residues. V was cut by 2 bases and J by 4 bases, with 8 bases left in between. In germline, CDR1 is MGHRA, CDR2 YSYEKL. The sequences come from peripheral blood, collected 28 days after the second AZD1222 dose. This receptor was obtained from an adult who received the AZD1222 COVID-19 vaccine. V is TRBV4-1 and J is TRBJ2-5; D gene uncertain. This CDR3 is CASSQFLGETQYF. CDR3 nucleotide sequence: TGCGCCAGCAGCCAATTCTTGGGAGAGACCCAGTACTTC.